This T cell receptor beta chain is drawn from a study of graft-versus-host responses after intestinal transplantation. Study-wide background: Induction using anti-thymocyte globulin, followed by tacrolimus and steroids for roughly 3 years, was given to all recipients. Study-level findings and limits: Those patients showing graft-donor T cell macrochimerism displayed high graft-versus-host to host-versus-graft clonal ratios in allografts. Recipient bone marrow held GvH clones, some seen earlier in ileum or blood.

Comments on this clone: Its specificity is unknown.

Sequenced by immunoSEQ multiplex PCR; TCRdb stores in-frame clones only, minus some. The data show nearly 95,000 clones, more than 85% seen once. The CDR3 has 13 residues. CDR1 SGHDT and CDR2 YYEEEE come from the germline V gene. Trimming left V 3 bases short and J 2 bases short, with 8 bases between. This receptor was taken from a human donor who received an intestinal transplant. Sequenced material: unstimulated CD8+ T cells sorted from spleen or lymph node cells, taken before intestinal transplant. V gene TRBV5-6 combines with J gene TRBJ1-2, with D unresolved. CDR3 region: CASSSRHNYGYTF. In nucleotides, the CDR3 is TGTGCCAGCAGCTCCCGACACAACTATGGCTACACCTTC.